This T cell receptor (beta chain) is drawn from a study of cytomegalovirus exposure and HLA in healthy donors. Overall study findings and caveats: Rates of TCR association differed by HLA locus in a later analysis, with DRB1 highest and HLA-C lowest.

This clone was recorded a few times. No antigen is known for it. PCR amplification relied on 60 Vbeta primers (plus 13 Jbeta primers). Sequencing used immunoSEQ multiplex PCR; TCRdb keeps in-frame clones, though not all of them. The sample has more than 150,000 clones, roughly 81% seen once. The source is a young woman in good health and CMV-seronegative. Sequenced sample: PBMCs.

For the CDR3, the DNA is TGTGCCAGCAGCCACTACGAGCAGTACTTC. This encodes CASSHYEQYF. The chain employs TRBV21-1 and TRBJ2-7; TRBD1, the table's D call, was not compared with the DNA. TRBV21-1 has pseudogene status. CDR3 length: 10 amino acids.